Here is one TCR beta chain with its context. The antigen it binds to is not known. Per-base quality was not reported, and no clone a single base away is much larger than it. This record comes from a study of regulatory T cells in long-lasting Graves disease (dated by TCRdb to the early 2020s). The study in broad terms: Antithyroid drugs had been taken for less than 3 months by newly diagnosed Graves' disease patients. This study used TCR sequencing and RNA sequencing of peripheral blood to compare persistent Graves' disease patients against newly diagnosed Graves' disease patients. The study was conducted in China and was registered as a clinical trial. A total of around 35 samples underwent TCR sequencing: about 13 from persistent and roughly 20 from newly diagnosed Graves' disease patients. The research as a whole found: A larger number of public clonotypes was shared among persistent patients (fewer than 3,000) than among newly diagnosed patients (approximately 1,000). Preferential use of TRBV28, TRBJ1-2 and TRBJ2-5 was observed in persistent disease, whereas TRBV20-1 and TRBJ2-1 were favored in newly diagnosed disease. Sequencing and analysis were limited to the TCR beta chain. The small sample size was acknowledged by the authors as a limitation that may reduce accuracy. Only peripheral blood was studied, because thyroid tissue, the primary lesion, was inaccessible. Lower TCR Shannon entropy and fewer highly expanded clones were observed in persistent Graves' disease patients than in newly diagnosed patients, which suggested clonal expansion.

The library relied on multiplex PCR. TCRdb shows the sequencer as Illumina HiSeq 4000. TCR beta libraries were built with iRepertoire HTBI primers and Arm-PCR amplification of CDR3 regions. PCR products were gel purified before sequencing. In the authors' own workflow: Across samples, fewer than 70 TRBV and 12 to 15 TRBJ segments were identified and used for gene usage analysis of CDR3 amino acid clonotypes. Filtered high-quality paired reads were merged into contigs using COPE and FqMerger. BLAST was used to align contigs to the IMGT TRBV, TRBD and TRBJ reference genes, and CDR3 was defined following IMGT. Any clonotype with a frequency above 0.1% was counted as a highly expanded clone. Repertoire diversity was measured by Shannon entropy, and V-J evenness by the Gini coefficient. Clonotypes shared by more than one individual were considered public. TCRdb trimmed the raw reads at Q25, called clones with MiXCR and kept productive beta chains. CDR3 protein sequences are deduplicated, and each keeps its most common genes and DNA. The V and J calls, along with clone size, are taken from TCRdb and not from the paper's own processing. The table for this sample lists roughly 380,000 distinct CDR3 sequences; roughly 16% of them were counted only once. The ten largest clones take up 22% of the sample.

The cysteine opens and the phenylalanine closes a CDR3 of 15 amino acids. The entry retains the CDR3 DNA only, 45 bases that are in frame from base 1. CDR1 and CDR2 (DFQATT, SNEGSKA) derive from the germline V gene (reference sequence). V trim: 0 bases; J trim: 9 bases; unmatched bases: 5. This specimen's time point label, per the study, means: newly diagnosed GD, antithyroid drugs for less than 3 months. RNA was extracted from PBMCs in TRIzol for both TCR sequencing and RNA sequencing. Graves' disease was diagnosed according to American Thyroid Association guidelines. Patients for the study were recruited at an endocrinology department in Xi'an, China. Each patient gave about 9.1 milliliters of peripheral blood, collected in an EDTA anticoagulant tube. Ficoll Paque Plus density gradient separation was used to isolate PBMCs, and no further T cell sorting was done. An Agilent 2100 Bioanalyzer and agarose gel were used to check RNA quality, while a NanoDrop 2000 measured RNA concentration.

The chain is made from TRBV20-1 and TRBJ1-6; TRBD1 aligns with 10 central bases. The TCR originated in a female donor with Graves disease. The sample in question was peripheral blood mononuclear cells (PBMCs), obtained at new diagnosis, from a patient treated with antithyroid drugs. The CDR3 in this case is CSARDGGQGSSPLHF. The nucleotide sequence is TGCAGTGCTAGAGATGGGGGACAGGGGAGTTCACCCCTCCACTTT.